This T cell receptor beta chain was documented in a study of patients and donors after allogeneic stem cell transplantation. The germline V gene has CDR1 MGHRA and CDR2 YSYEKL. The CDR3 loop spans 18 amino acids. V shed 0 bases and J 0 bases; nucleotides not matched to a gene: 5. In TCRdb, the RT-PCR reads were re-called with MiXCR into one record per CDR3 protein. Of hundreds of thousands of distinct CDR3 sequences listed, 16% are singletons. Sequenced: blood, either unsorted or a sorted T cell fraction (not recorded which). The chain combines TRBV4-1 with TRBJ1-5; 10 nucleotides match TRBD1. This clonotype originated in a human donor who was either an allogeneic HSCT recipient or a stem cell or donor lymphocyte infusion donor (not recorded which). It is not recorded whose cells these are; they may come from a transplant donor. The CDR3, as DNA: TGCGCCAGCAGCCAAGAATCGACAGGGGGCTATAGCAATCAGCCCCAGCATTTT. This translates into CASSQESTGGYSNQPQHF.